This T cell receptor (beta chain) was sequenced during a study of T-cell memory formation after mild COVID-19. Study overall: Among the donors, TCR clusters were largely specific to each donor. Study-wide points: Confirmation of SARS-CoV-2 specificity was lacking for second-wave clones peaking day 37. The study detected some responding clones in pre-infection memory, suggesting cross-reactive memory joined.

There are a few counts of this clonotype. What it binds is unknown. 5'RACE primed from the constant segment yielded TCR alpha and TCR beta cDNA libraries bearing sample barcodes and UMIs. TCRdb re-called the 5' RACE reads through MiXCR, storing one row per CDR3 protein. The sample carries under 400,000 distinct CDR3 sequences, roughly 20% recorded once. Trimming removed 3 bases at V and 5 bases at J, with 13 bases between. This CDR3 is 14 amino acids long. The source of this sequence is an adult woman who had mild COVID-19 (a few samples of this study predate the infection). Cell type and time point are not known. The sample taken for sequencing was PBMCs or a T cell subset sorted from them (not recorded which). The V call is TRBV12-3 or TRBV12-4, the J call TRBJ2-5; D may correspond to TRBD1 or TRBD2 (5 bases each). CDR3 in DNA: TGTGCCAGCAGTTTGTCCGGGGCCTCGGAGACCCAGTACTTC. Encoded protein: CASSLSGASETQYF.